This passage covers 22 T cell receptor beta chains from one sample sequenced in a study of T cell responses to AZD1222 COVID-19 vaccine. Clones were read by immunoSEQ multiplex PCR, and TCRdb kept only the in-frame ones, dropping some. Of about 94,000 clones in the sample, 85% are singletons; the top ten hold 4.5%. The sequencing used peripheral blood, collected 28 days after the second AZD1222 dose. The origin of the receptors is an adult who received the AZD1222 COVID-19 vaccine.

The chain employs TRBV27 and TRBJ1-1; 8 nucleotides agree with TRBD1. Germline CDR1 is MNHEY and CDR2 is SMNVEV (reference sequence). Germline trimming cut 8 bases from V and 6 bases from J; bases unmatched to any gene: 14. The CDR3 runs 15 residues. The CDR3 protein is CASYTGDRLTAEAFF. CDR3 sequence (DNA): TGTGCCAGCTATACCGGGGACAGGTTGACAGCTGAAGCTTTCTTT.

This clone was recorded once. The chain has TRBV5-8 and TRBJ2-3, with D possibly matching TRBD1 (5 bases). The V gene's germline CDR1 is SGHTS and CDR2 YDEGEE. Trimming stripped 0 bases from V and 4 bases from J, with 12 bases between. The CDR3 loop spans 15 amino acids. The CDR3 here is CASSLGRQGADTQYF. CDR3 sequence (DNA): TGTGCCAGCAGCTTGGGAAGGCAGGGTGCAGATACGCAGTATTTT. The variable domain in full, with the rest retrieved from reference TRBV5-8 and TRBJ2-3, is EAGVTQSPTHLIKTRGQQATLRCSPISGHTSVYWYQQALGLGLQFLLWYDEGEERNRGNFPPRFSGRQFPNYSSELNVNALELEDSALYLCASSLGRQGADTQYFGPGTRLTVL.

The gene calls are TRBV4-1 and TRBJ1-2, with a weak D call TRBD1 (5 bases). Germline CDR1 MGHRA, CDR2 YSYEKL. V was clipped by 3 bases and J by 4 bases, with 15 bases between them. CDR3 length: 15 residues. In nucleotides, the CDR3 is TGCGCCAGCAGCCAGGGAGGGACGGGGAGCTATGGCTACACCTTC. Encoded protein: CASSQGGTGSYGYTF.

This clone was picked up one time. This chain links TRBV5-1 with TRBJ2-1; weak D call: TRBD2 (5 bases). CDR3 length equals 16 residues. Looked up from germline, CDR1 is SGHRS and CDR2 is YFSETQ. Trimming left V 7 bases short and J 0 bases short, with 17 bases between. DNA for the CDR3: TGCGCCAGCTCGGGGTGGGGTCATCTCTCCTACAATGAGCAGTTCTTC. Amino acids: CASSGWGHLSYNEQFF.

DNA of the CDR3: TGTGCCAGCAGCTTATCGGGCGGGAACGAGCAGTACTTC. Its translation: CASSLSGGNEQYF. The chain uses TRBV7-8 and TRBJ2-7, with a weak D call TRBD2 (6 bases). The CDR3 contains 13 residues. V was cut by 2 bases and J by 5 bases, with 10 bases left in between. The germline V gene encodes CDR1 SGHVS and CDR2 FQNEAQ.

V and J are TRBV3-1 (or the pseudogene TRBV3-2) and TRBJ1-1; the match to TRBD1 covers 7 bases. The CDR3 loop spans 18 amino acids. J lost 0 bases, V lost 1 base, and 11 bases had no gene match. CDR1 is LGHDT and CDR2 is YNNKEL in the germline V gene (reference sequence). The CDR3 bases are TGTGCCAGCAGCCAAGCGAACAGGGGTCGAGCCATGAACACTGAAGCTTTCTTT. Its translation is CASSQANRGRAMNTEAFF.

The rearrangement links TRBV28 to TRBJ2-1; 11 nucleotides align to TRBD1. J was trimmed by 7 bases and V by 6 bases; bases with no gene match: 11. CDR3 length: 16 residues. CDR1 is MDHEN and CDR2 is SYDVKM in the germline V gene. CDR3 DNA sequence: TGTGCCAGCAGACCAACCGGGACAGGGGGGGAAAATGAGCAGTTCTTC. Translation gives CASRPTGTGGENEQFF.

The V call is TRBV6-2 or TRBV6-3, the J call TRBJ2-7; D uncertain. Trimming pared 2 bases from V and 0 bases from J, leaving 8 bases between. This CDR3 has 14 residues. Germline V CDR1 and CDR2: MNHEY, SVGEGT. The CDR3 nucleotides are TGTGCCAGCAGTTACGCCGGCAGCTCCTACGAGCAGTACTTC. Protein sequence: CASSYAGSSYEQYF.

For the CDR3, the DNA is TGTGCCAGCTCTACAGGGGGGACCACTGAAGCTTTCTTT. It specifies CASSTGGTTEAFF. The chain employs TRBV18 and TRBJ1-1; the match to TRBD1 covers 8 bases. V trimming: 6 bases; J trimming: 4 bases; junction bases outside the gene matches: 4. Germline lookup yields CDR1 KGHSH and CDR2 LQKENI. CDR3 length: 13 amino acids.

This clone occurred a few times. The chain combines TRBV28 with TRBJ2-7; D is possibly TRBD2 (5 bases). V was trimmed by 3 bases and J by 6 bases, leaving 9 bases between them. Germline V lookup: CDR1 MDHEN, CDR2 SYDVKM. The CDR3 totals 12 residues. The CDR3 loop reads CASSFSSGEQYF. The CDR3 coding sequence is TGTGCCAGCAGTTTCTCCAGCGGCGAGCAGTACTTC. Full variable domain (rest looked up from reference TRBV28 and TRBJ2-7): DVKVTQSSRYLVKRTGEKVFLECVQDMDHENMFWYRQDPGLGLRLIYFSYDVKMKEKGDIPEGYSVSREKKERFSLILESASTNQTSMYLCASSFSSGEQYFGPGTRLTVT.

This clone turned up a few times. J is TRBJ1-1 and V is TRBV9; 7 bases agree with TRBD1. This CDR3 comprises 15 residues. Per the germline V gene, CDR1 is SGDLS and CDR2 is YYNGEE. The trim removed 3 bases at V and 1 base at J, leaving 6 bases unmatched. For the CDR3, the DNA is TGTGCCAGCAGCGCCCGAGGGGGCGAGAACACTGAAGCTTTCTTT. Protein sequence: CASSARGGENTEAFF.

The chain joins TRBV7-9 to TRBJ1-3; a weak D match, TRBD1 (5 bases). The germline V and J ends were trimmed by 5 bases and 7 bases, with 18 bases remaining between them. The CDR3 totals 15 residues. Germline loops: CDR1 SEHNR, CDR2 FQNEAQ (reference sequence). CDR3 sequence: CASSPPLTVGNTIYF. The CDR3 DNA follows: TGTGCCAGCAGCCCACCGTTGACAGTCGGGAACACCATATATTTT.

V and J are TRBV5-4 and TRBJ1-5; D is ambiguous. Deletions cut 3 bases from V and 1 base from J, with 5 bases between. Germline V gene sequence: CDR1 SGHNT, CDR2 YYREEE (reference sequence). This CDR3 spans 13 amino acids. DNA of the CDR3: TGTGCCAGCAGCTCAGACAGCAATCAGCCCCAGCATTTT. Protein: CASSSDSNQPQHF.

This chain joins TRBV19 and TRBJ1-2, with D perhaps TRBD1 (6 bases). Germline assignment: CDR1 LNHDA and CDR2 SQIVND (reference sequence). The length of the CDR3 is 13 residues. V lost 6 bases to trimming and J lost 4 bases, with 12 bases between them. In DNA, the CDR3 is TGTGCCAGTAGCCAGGGGCTTGGCTATGGCTACACCTTC. Its translation: CASSQGLGYGYTF.

The V and J genes are TRBV21-1 and TRBJ2-7; the table's TRBD1 call for D was not verified on the DNA. TRBV21-1 corresponds to a pseudogene. CDR3 length equals 16 residues. The CDR3 region is CASSKEVQDYSYEQYF. In nucleotides, the CDR3 is TGTGCCAGCAGCAAAGAGGTCCAGGATTACTCCTACGAGCAGTACTTC.

This CDR3 reads CASSGQGWYYGYTF. The CDR3 nucleotides are TGTGCCAGCAGCGGGCAGGGATGGTACTATGGCTACACCTTC. The J gene is TRBJ1-2, the V gene TRBV9; the D gene is possibly TRBD1 (5 bases). The CDR3 is 14 residues long. Germline CDR1 SGDLS, CDR2 YYNGEE. With 3 bases removed from V and 3 bases from J, the gap between germline ends came to 12 bases.

The chain carries TRBV28 and TRBJ1-2; TRBD1 matches 7 bases. This CDR3 region has 14 residues. Germline V gives CDR1 MDHEN, CDR2 SYDVKM. J lost 3 bases, V lost 5 bases, and 6 bases had no gene match. The CDR3 here is CASSPGGQDYGYTF. CDR3 DNA: TGTGCCAGCAGTCCAGGTGGACAGGACTATGGCTACACCTTC.

The chain has TRBV4-1 and TRBJ2-1; no reliable D call. Germline V gives CDR1 MGHRA, CDR2 YSYEKL. The CDR3 has 14 residues. The germline V and J ends were trimmed by 0 bases and 5 bases, with 8 bases remaining between them. The CDR3 protein is CASSQEFRNNEQFF. DNA of the CDR3: TGCGCCAGCAGCCAAGAGTTCCGTAACAATGAGCAGTTCTTC.

The chain uses TRBV7-3 and TRBJ1-1; possibly TRBD1 for D (5 bases). The length of the CDR3 is 14 residues. V was pared by 3 bases and J by 1 base, with 9 bases between. Germline loops: CDR1 SGHTA, CDR2 FQGTGA. The CDR3 reads CASSLDNRNTEAFF. CDR3 DNA sequence: TGTGCCAGCAGCTTGGACAACCGGAACACTGAAGCTTTCTTT.

The genes are TRBV24-1 and TRBJ2-1, with D uncertain. Trimming removed 6 bases at V and 4 bases at J, with 9 bases between. Germline CDR1 is KGHDR and CDR2 is SFDVKD. The CDR3 has 13 residues. CDR3 in DNA: TGTGCCACCAGTTCCGGGTCGTACAATGAGCAGTTCTTC. Its translation: CATSSGSYNEQFF.

This chain joins TRBV4-1 and TRBJ2-1, with a possible D match to TRBD1 (5 bases). Trimming stripped 0 bases from V and 12 bases from J, with 12 bases between. The CDR3 sequence is 13 residues long. The germline V gene encodes CDR1 MGHRA and CDR2 YSYEKL. CDR3 sequence (DNA): TGCGCCAGCAGCCAAGATTCGGCTAGGGGGCAGTTCTTC. Protein product: CASSQDSARGQFF.

This chain uses TRBV2 with TRBJ2-5; D is perhaps TRBD2 (5 bases). The CDR3 is 11 amino acids. Germline V gene sequence: CDR1 SNHLY, CDR2 FYNNEI. The V end lost 7 bases, the J end lost 7 bases, and 10 bases lay between the germline ends. The CDR3 reads CASTGYGTQYF. CDR3 nucleotides: TGTGCCAGCACGGGATACGGGACCCAGTACTTC.